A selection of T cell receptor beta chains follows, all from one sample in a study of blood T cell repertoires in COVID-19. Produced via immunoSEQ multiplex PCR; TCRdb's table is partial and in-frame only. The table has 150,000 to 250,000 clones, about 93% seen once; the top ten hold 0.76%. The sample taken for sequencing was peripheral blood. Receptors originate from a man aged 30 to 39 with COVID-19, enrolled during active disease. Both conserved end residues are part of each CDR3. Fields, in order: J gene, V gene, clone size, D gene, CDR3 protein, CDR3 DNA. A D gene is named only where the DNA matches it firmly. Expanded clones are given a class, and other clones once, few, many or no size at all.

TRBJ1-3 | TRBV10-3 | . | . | CAISDSAQVSGNTIYF | TGTGCCATCAGTGATTCTGCACAGGTCTCTGGAAACACCATATATTTT
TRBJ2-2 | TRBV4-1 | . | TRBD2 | CASSQDTGGANTGELFF | TGCGCCAGCAGCCAAGATACGGGGGGGGCGAACACCGGGGAGCTGTTTTTT
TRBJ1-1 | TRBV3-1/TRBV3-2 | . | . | CASSTQETRNTEAFF | TGTGCCAGCAGCACGCAAGAAACCAGAAACACTGAAGCTTTCTTT
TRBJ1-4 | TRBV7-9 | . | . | CASSPDSNEKLFF | TGTGCCAGCAGCCCTGACAGTAATGAAAAACTGTTTTTT
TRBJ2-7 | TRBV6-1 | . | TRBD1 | CASSEGLGQGREQYF | TGTGCCAGCAGTGAAGGGTTGGGACAGGGGCGCGAGCAGTACTTC
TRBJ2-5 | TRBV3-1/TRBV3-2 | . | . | CASSRTVQETQYF | TGTGCCAGCAGCCGAACGGTTCAAGAGACCCAGTACTTC
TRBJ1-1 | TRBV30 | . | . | CAWRRQDSDTEAFF | TGTGCCTGGAGGAGACAGGACTCGGACACTGAAGCTTTCTTT
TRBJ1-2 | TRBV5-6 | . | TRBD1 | CASSWDRDYGYTF | TGTGCCAGCAGCTGGGACAGGGACTATGGCTACACCTTC
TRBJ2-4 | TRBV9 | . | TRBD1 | CASSVTGTGNVIQYF | TGTGCCAGCAGCGTGACCGGGACAGGGAATGTCATTCAGTACTTC
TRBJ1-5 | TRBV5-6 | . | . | CASSLGGDQPQHF | TGTGCCAGCAGCTTGGGCGGCGATCAGCCCCAGCATTTT
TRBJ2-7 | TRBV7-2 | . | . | CASSSIPGNPLYEQYF | TGTGCCAGCAGTTCTATACCAGGGAACCCCCTCTACGAGCAGTACTTC
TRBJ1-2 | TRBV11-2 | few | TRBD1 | CASRISGGHGYTF | TGTGCCAGCAGAATTTCAGGGGGCCATGGCTACACCTTC
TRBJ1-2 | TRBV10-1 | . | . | CASSEGGGYTF | TGCGCCAGCAGTGAAGGAGGTGGCTACACCTTC
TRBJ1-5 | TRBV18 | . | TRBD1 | CASSLDRGQAQPQHF | TGTGCCAGCTCGCTCGACAGGGGGCAAGCTCAGCCCCAGCATTTT
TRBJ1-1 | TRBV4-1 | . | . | CASSHSGTPGGEAFF | TGCGCCAGCAGCCACTCCGGGACACCCGGGGGGGAAGCTTTCTTT
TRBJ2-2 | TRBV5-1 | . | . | CASSIGQNTGELFF | TGCGCCAGCAGCATAGGACAGAACACCGGGGAGCTGTTTTTT
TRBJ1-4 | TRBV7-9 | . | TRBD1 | CASSPTTGTNEKLFF | TGTGCCAGCAGCCCGACGACAGGGACTAATGAAAAACTGTTTTTT
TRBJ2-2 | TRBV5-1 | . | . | CASSPRTEGTGELFF | TGCGCCAGCAGCCCCCGGACAGAAGGCACCGGGGAGCTGTTTTTT
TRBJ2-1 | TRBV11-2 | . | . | CASSLGGTVYNEQFF | TGTGCCAGCAGCTTAGGTGGGACTGTGTACAATGAGCAGTTCTTC
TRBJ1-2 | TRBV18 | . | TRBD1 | CASSPRTGDGYTF | TGTGCCAGCTCACCACGAACAGGGGATGGATACACCTTC
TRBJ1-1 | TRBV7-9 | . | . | CASSPHRSLNTEAFF | TGTGCCAGCAGCCCCCACAGGTCCCTGAACACTGAAGCTTTCTTT
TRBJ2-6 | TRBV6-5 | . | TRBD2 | CASSYRGGKANVLTF | TGTGCCAGCAGTTATCGGGGGGGAAAGGCCAACGTCCTGACTTTC
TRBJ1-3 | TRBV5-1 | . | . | CASSLAVGRAGNTIYF | TGCGCCAGCAGCTTGGCCGTAGGCCGGGCTGGAAACACCATATATTTT
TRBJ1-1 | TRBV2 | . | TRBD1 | CASSADTGANTEAFF | TGTGCCAGCAGTGCTGACACAGGGGCGAACACTGAAGCTTTCTTT
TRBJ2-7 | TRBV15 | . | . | CATSRGEKTDEQYF | TGTGCCACCAGCAGAGGGGAGAAAACCGACGAGCAGTACTTC
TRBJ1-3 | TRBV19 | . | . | CASTAGNTIYF | TGTGCCAGTACGGCTGGAAACACCATATATTTT